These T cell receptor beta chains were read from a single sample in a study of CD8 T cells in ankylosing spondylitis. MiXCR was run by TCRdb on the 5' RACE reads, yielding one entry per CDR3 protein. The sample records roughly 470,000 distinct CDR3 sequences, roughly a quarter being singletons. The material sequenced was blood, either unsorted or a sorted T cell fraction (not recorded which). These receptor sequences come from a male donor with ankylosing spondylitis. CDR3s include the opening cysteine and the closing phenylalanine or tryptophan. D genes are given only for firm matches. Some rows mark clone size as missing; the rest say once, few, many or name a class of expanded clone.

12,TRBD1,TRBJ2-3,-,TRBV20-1,CSASGTADTQYF,TGCAGTGCTAGCGGGACAGCAGATACGCAGTATTTT
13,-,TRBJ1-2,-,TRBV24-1,CATSDPGIYGYTF,TGTGCCACCAGTGACCCCGGCATCTATGGCTACACCTTC
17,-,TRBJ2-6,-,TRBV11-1,CASRPTGTRSGANVLTF,TGTGCCAGCAGACCCACTGGAACCCGCTCTGGGGCCAACGTCCTGACTTTC
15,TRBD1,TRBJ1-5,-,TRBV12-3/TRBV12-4,CASSLWDREDQPQHF,TGTGCCAGCAGTTTATGGGACAGGGAGGATCAGCCCCAGCATTTT
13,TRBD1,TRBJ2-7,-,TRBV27,CASSWDRGDEQYF,TGTGCCAGCAGCTGGGACAGGGGGGATGAGCAGTACTTC
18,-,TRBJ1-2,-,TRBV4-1,CASSPTLTWDVGMEGYTF,TGCGCCAGCAGTCCTACCCTAACCTGGGATGTCGGTATGGAAGGCTACACCTTC
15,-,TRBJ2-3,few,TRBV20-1,CSARLEPTSTDTQYF,TGCAGTGCTAGATTGGAGCCCACCAGCACAGATACGCAGTATTTT
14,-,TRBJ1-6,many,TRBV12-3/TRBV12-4,CASTANQGRSPLHF,TGTGCCAGCACCGCGAACCAGGGGAGATCACCCCTCCACTTT
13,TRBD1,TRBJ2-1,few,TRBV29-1,CSVPGQGSDEQFF,TGCAGCGTTCCAGGACAGGGAAGCGATGAGCAGTTCTTC
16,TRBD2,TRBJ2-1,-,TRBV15,CATSRVGVAGVNEQFF,TGTGCCACCAGCAGAGTTGGGGTAGCGGGTGTAAATGAGCAGTTCTTC
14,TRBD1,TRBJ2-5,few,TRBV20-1,CSARDEGQGETQYF,TGCAGTGCTAGAGATGAGGGACAGGGGGAGACCCAGTACTTC
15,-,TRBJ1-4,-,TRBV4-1,CASSQDARGGEKLFF,TGCGCCAGCAGCCAAGATGCGCGAGGAGGGGAAAAACTGTTTTTT
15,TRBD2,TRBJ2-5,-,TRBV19,CASSTAGLASETQYF,TGTGCCAGTAGTACAGCGGGACTAGCATCGGAGACCCAGTACTTC
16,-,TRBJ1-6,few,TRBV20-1,CSARRTALMGNSPLHF,TGCAGTGCTAGAAGGACAGCCTTAATGGGTAATTCACCCCTCCACTTT
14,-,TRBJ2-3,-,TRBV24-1,CATRDPGGTDTQYF,TGTGCCACCAGAGATCCTGGGGGCACAGATACGCAGTATTTT
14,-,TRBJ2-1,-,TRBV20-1,CSARDPTGYNEQFF,TGCAGTGCTAGAGATCCTACAGGGTACAATGAGCAGTTCTTC
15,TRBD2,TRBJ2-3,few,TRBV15,CATSRVSGRVDTQYF,TGTGCCACCAGCAGAGTTAGCGGGAGGGTAGATACGCAGTATTTT
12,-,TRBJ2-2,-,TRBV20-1,CSVARGIGELFF,TGCAGCGTGGCACGTGGTATCGGGGAGCTGTTTTTT
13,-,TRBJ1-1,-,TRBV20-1,CSAERGRSTEAFF,TGCAGTGCTGAGAGGGGTAGGAGCACTGAAGCTTTCTTT
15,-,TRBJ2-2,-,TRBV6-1,CASFAGQTNTGELFF,TGTGCCAGTTTCGCCGGACAGACGAACACCGGGGAGCTGTTTTTT
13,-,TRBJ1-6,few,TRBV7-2,CASSSDRRSPLHF,TGTGCCAGCAGCTCGGACCGGCGCTCACCCCTCCACTTT
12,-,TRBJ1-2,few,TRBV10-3,CAITDNTAGYTF,TGTGCCATCACCGACAATACAGCTGGCTACACCTTC
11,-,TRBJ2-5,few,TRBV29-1,CSVEEAKTQYF,TGCAGCGTTGAAGAGGCGAAGACCCAGTACTTC
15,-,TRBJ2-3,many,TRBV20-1,CSGGPTGVSTDTQYF,TGCAGCGGGGGCCCCACAGGGGTTTCCACAGATACGCAGTATTTT
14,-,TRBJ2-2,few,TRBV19,CASSIKEYHGELFF,TGTGCCAGTAGTATAAAGGAGTATCACGGGGAGCTGTTTTTT
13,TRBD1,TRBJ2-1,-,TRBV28,CASRDRGINEQFF,TGTGCCAGCCGGGACAGGGGTATCAATGAGCAGTTCTTC
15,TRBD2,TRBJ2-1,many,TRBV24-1,CATSEALAGSGEQFF,TGTGCCACCAGTGAGGCCCTAGCGGGGTCCGGTGAGCAGTTCTTC
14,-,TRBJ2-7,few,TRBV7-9,CASSRALTTYEQYF,TGTGCCAGCAGCCGTGCCCTTACTACCTACGAGCAGTACTTC
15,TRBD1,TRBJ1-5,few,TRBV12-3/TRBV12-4,CASSLGGQPNQPQHF,TGTGCCAGCAGTTTAGGGGGACAGCCCAATCAGCCCCAGCATTTT
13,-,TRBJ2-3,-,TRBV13,CASSLPGTDTQYF,TGTGCCAGCAGCTTACCAGGCACAGATACGCAGTATTTT
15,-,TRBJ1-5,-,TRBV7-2,CASSSRGWEGQPQHF,TGTGCCAGCAGCTCGAGGGGGTGGGAGGGTCAGCCCCAGCATTTT
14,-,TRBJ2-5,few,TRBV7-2,CASSVRTVQETQYF,TGTGCCAGCAGCGTCCGGACGGTGCAAGAGACCCAGTACTTC
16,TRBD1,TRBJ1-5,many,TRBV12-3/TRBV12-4,CASSLAGQYSNQPQHF,TGTGCCAGCAGTTTGGCGGGACAGTATAGCAATCAGCCCCAGCATTTT
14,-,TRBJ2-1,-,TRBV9,CASSVGIGRREQFF,TGTGCCAGCAGCGTAGGGATCGGGAGAAGGGAACAGTTCTTC
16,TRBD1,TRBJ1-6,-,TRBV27,CASSFRRQGVESPLHF,TGTGCCAGCAGTTTCCGGAGACAGGGGGTAGAATCACCCCTCCACTTT
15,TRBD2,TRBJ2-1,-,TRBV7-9,CASSRLAGADNEQFF,TGTGCCAGCAGCAGGCTAGCGGGAGCGGACAATGAGCAGTTCTTC
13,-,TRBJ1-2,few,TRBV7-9,CASSHPPGYGYTF,TGTGCCAGCAGCCACCCCCCGGGGTATGGCTACACCTTC
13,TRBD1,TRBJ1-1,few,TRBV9,CASSVDRGPEAFF,TGTGCCAGCAGCGTAGACAGGGGGCCTGAAGCTTTCTTT
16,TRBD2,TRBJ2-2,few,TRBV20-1,CSARLAGRPNTGELFF,TGCAGTGCTAGACTAGCGGGCCGCCCGAACACCGGGGAGCTGTTTTTT
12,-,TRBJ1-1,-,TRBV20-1,CSAEPGSTEAFF,TGCAGTGCCGAGCCGGGAAGCACTGAAGCTTTCTTT
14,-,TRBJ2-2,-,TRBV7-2,CASSLVSNTGELFF,TGTGCCAGCAGCTTAGTATCGAACACCGGGGAGCTGTTTTTT
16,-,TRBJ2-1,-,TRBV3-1,CASSQYGIGIYNEQFF,TGTGCCAGCAGCCAATATGGTATCGGCATTTACAATGAGCAGTTCTTC
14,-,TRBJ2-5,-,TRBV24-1,CATSDGDGKETQYF,TGTGCCACCAGTGATGGGGACGGAAAAGAGACCCAGTACTTC
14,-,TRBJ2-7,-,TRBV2,CASSFQGGTYEQYF,TGTGCCAGCAGTTTCCAGGGGGGGACCTACGAGCAGTACTTC
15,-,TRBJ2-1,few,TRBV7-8,CASSQRGYPYNEQFF,TGTGCCAGCAGCCAACGCGGGTACCCCTACAATGAGCAGTTCTTC
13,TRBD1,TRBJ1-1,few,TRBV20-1,CSAPDRGRTEAFF,TGCAGTGCTCCAGACAGGGGTAGGACTGAAGCTTTCTTT
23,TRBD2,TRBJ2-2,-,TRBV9,CASRRKTGGKVLAGAPNTGELFF,TGTGCCAGCAGGCGTAAAACAGGGGGCAAGGTACTAGCGGGAGCCCCGAACACCGGGGAGCTGTTTTTT
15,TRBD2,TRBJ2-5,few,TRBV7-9,CASSKAGGPQETQYF,TGTGCCAGCAGCAAGGCGGGAGGTCCTCAAGAGACCCAGTACTTC
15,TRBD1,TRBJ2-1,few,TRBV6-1,CASRLGQGGRNEQFF,TGTGCCAGCAGACTTGGACAGGGAGGTAGGAATGAGCAGTTCTTC
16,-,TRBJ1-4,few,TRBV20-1,CSARGGDGATNEKLFF,TGCAGTGCTAGAGGTGGTGATGGGGCAACTAATGAAAAACTGTTTTTT
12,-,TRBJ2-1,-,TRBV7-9,CASSFQDNEQFF,TGTGCCAGCAGCTTCCAGGACAATGAGCAGTTCTTC
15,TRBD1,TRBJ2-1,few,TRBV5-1,CASSPGTGAYNEQFF,TGCGCCAGCAGCCCCGGGACAGGGGCCTACAATGAGCAGTTCTTC
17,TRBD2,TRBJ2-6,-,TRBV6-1,CASSVAGGVSGANVLTF,TGTGCCAGCAGTGTAGCGGGAGGAGTCAGTGGGGCCAACGTCCTGACTTTC
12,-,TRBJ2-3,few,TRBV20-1,CSATDPPDTQYF,TGCAGTGCCACCGACCCGCCAGATACGCAGTATTTT
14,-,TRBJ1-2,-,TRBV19,CASSMQGENYGYTF,TGTGCCAGTAGTATGCAGGGCGAGAACTATGGCTACACCTTC